The 25 T cell receptor beta chains below were found in one sample sequenced in a study of response to subunit inactivated influenza vaccine. TCRdb called the RT-PCR reads again in MiXCR, with one record for every CDR3 protein. The table has about 800,000 distinct CDR3 sequences, about 20% seen once. The sample in question was PBMCs from blood, obtained more than 4 days after vaccination. These receptors came from a man in his forties or fifties who received an inactivated influenza vaccine.

This clonotype was picked up a small number of times. The V gene is TRBV5-1, the J gene TRBJ2-1; a possible D gene is TRBD2 (5 bases). With 0 bases removed from V and 7 bases from J, the gap between germline ends came to 20 bases. Germline CDR1 reads SGHRS; CDR2 reads YFSETQ. CDR3 length: 17 residues. The CDR3 nucleotides are TGCGCCAGCAGCTTGGCCAGGTCCTTTGGACTGGCGAATGAGCAGTTCTTC. It encodes CASSLARSFGLANEQFF.

The chain employs TRBV5-1 and TRBJ1-5; 8 bases fit TRBD1. This CDR3 contains 13 residues. CDR1 is SGHRS, CDR2 YFSETQ, per germline. V shed 3 bases, J shed 7 bases, and the junction held 3 bases outside the gene matches. CDR3 protein: CASSWSGGQPQHF. The DNA for the CDR3 is TGCGCCAGCAGCTGGTCAGGGGGCCAGCCCCAGCATTTT.

This clonotype was observed a handful of times. The chain carries TRBV12-3 or TRBV12-4 and TRBJ2-3, with 7 bases aligning to TRBD2. The CDR3 consists of 17 residues. Germline trimming cut 6 bases from V and 5 bases from J; bases unmatched to any gene: 17. The DNA for the CDR3 is TGTGCCAGCAGCCGCCAATGGAGGGAGGGAGTCGTAGATACGCAGTATTTT. Protein product: CASSRQWREGVVDTQYF.

This clonotype was detected only a few times. This chain connects TRBV4-2 to TRBJ2-7; unclear D gene. The germline V and J ends were trimmed by 0 bases and 6 bases, with 12 bases remaining between them. The CDR3 has 14 amino acids. Germline V gene sequence: CDR1 LGHNA, CDR2 YNFKEQ. CDR3 sequence: CASSQEGWVGEQYF. The CDR3 DNA is TGTGCCAGCAGCCAAGAGGGTTGGGTCGGCGAGCAGTACTTC.

This clonotype came up a few times. The V call is TRBV7-2, the J call TRBJ2-5, with TRBD2 identical over 15 bases. This CDR3 comprises 15 residues. Per the germline V gene, CDR1 is SGHTA and CDR2 is FQGNSA. The V segment lost 6 bases and the J segment 5 bases; nucleotides outside the gene matches: 4. The CDR3 DNA is TGTGCCAGCAGATGGACTAGCGGGGGGGTTGAGACCCAGTACTTC. It codes for CASRWTSGGVETQYF.

This clonotype was recorded a few times. Compared with germline, one end of the junction differs, possibly owing to a read error. V usage is TRBV28 and J usage is TRBJ2-7, with TRBD2 matching 10 bases. CDR1 MDHEN and CDR2 SYDVKM come from the germline V gene. CDR3 length: 13 residues. The chain's CDR3 is CASSFTAGGSTSF. DNA for the CDR3: TGTGCCAGCAGTTTCACAGCGGGAGGGTCGACTTCCTTC.

This clonotype was observed at least ten times. J is TRBJ2-4 and V is TRBV12-3 or TRBV12-4, with 7 bases matching TRBD1. The ends lost 3 bases at V and 3 bases at J; junction bases unmatched: 5. This CDR3 region has 15 residues. CDR3 loop: CASSFFGTVKNIQYF. CDR3 DNA: TGTGCCAGCAGTTTTTTCGGGACAGTCAAAAACATTCAGTACTTC.

V gene TRBV29-1 combines with J gene TRBJ1-1; D not resolved. Germline V gene data show CDR1 as SQVTM and CDR2 as ANQGSEA. V was trimmed by 1 base and J by 0 bases, leaving 9 bases between them. CDR3 length: 14 residues. The chain's CDR3 is CSVEGGQMNTEAFF. The CDR3 DNA sequence: TGCAGCGTTGAAGGTGGTCAGATGAACACTGAAGCTTTCTTT.

This rearrangement joins TRBV3-1 to TRBJ2-7; D may be TRBD2 (5 bases). The V and J ends lost 3 bases and 6 bases respectively, with 18 bases between them. This CDR3 has 15 residues. From germline, CDR1 is LGHDT and CDR2 YNNKEL (reference sequence). CDR3 sequence (DNA): TGTGCCAGCAGCCAGGAAGTGAGCGGACCGTGCGAGCAGTACTTC. Protein sequence: CASSQEVSGPCEQYF.

This clonotype has a handful of counts. This rearrangement joins TRBV7-9 to TRBJ2-7; 7 nucleotides line up with TRBD2. J was trimmed by 6 bases and V by 3 bases; bases with no gene match: 5. This CDR3 is 13 amino acids long. CDR1 and CDR2 (germline): SEHNR, FQNEAQ (reference sequence). CDR3 in DNA: TGTGCCAGCAGCTTTATCCGCGGGGGCGAGCAGTACTTC. Its translation is CASSFIRGGEQYF.

The sample holds a few counts of this clonotype. The rearrangement joins TRBV7-2 to TRBJ2-5; D might be TRBD1 (5 bases). This CDR3 is built from 14 residues. V gave up 5 bases and J gave up 5 bases, with 15 bases separating them. The germline V gene has CDR1 SGHTA and CDR2 FQGNSA. The CDR3 sequence is CASSPSTALETQYF. The CDR3 bases are TGTGCCAGCAGCCCGTCGACAGCCCTGGAGACCCAGTACTTC. The full variable domain, completed using reference TRBV7-2 and TRBJ2-5, is GAGVSQSPSNKVTEKGKDVELRCDPISGHTALYWYRQSLGQGLEFLIYFQGNSAPDKSGLPSDRFSAERTGGSVSTLTIQRTQQEDSAVYLCASSPSTALETQYFGPGTRLLVL.

This clonotype occurred a few times. The rearrangement links TRBV28 to TRBJ2-6; no clear D gene. Per germline, CDR1 MDHEN and CDR2 SYDVKM. Deletions cut 5 bases from V and 0 bases from J, with 11 bases between. The CDR3 runs to 16 residues. The CDR3 reads CASSPPISSGANVLTF. The CDR3 DNA reads TGTGCCAGCAGTCCCCCGATCAGCTCTGGGGCCAACGTCCTGACTTTC.

V and J are TRBV6-1 and TRBJ2-1; D is undetermined. V lost 6 bases and J 8 bases, leaving 20 bases between the germline ends. Germline V gene data show CDR1 as MNHNS and CDR2 as SASEGT. The CDR3 consists of 15 residues. CDR3 protein: CASRTGLDLFHEQFF. For the CDR3, the DNA is TGTGCCAGCAGGACCGGTCTGGACCTCTTCCATGAGCAGTTCTTC.

This clonotype has a count of ten or more. For the CDR3, the DNA is TGTGCCAGCAGCGGTCCCCCGCTGGGGTCAATTGAGCAGTTCTTC. The encoded protein is CASSGPPLGSIEQFF. V and J are TRBV5-5 and TRBJ2-1; D call uncertain. The CDR3 consists of 15 residues. From germline, CDR1 is SGHKS and CDR2 YYEKEE (reference sequence). Trimming left V 4 bases short and J 9 bases short, with 20 bases between.

The chain combines TRBV5-5 with TRBJ2-2; D could derive from TRBD1 or TRBD2 (5 bases each). Germline loops: CDR1 SGHKS, CDR2 YYEKEE (reference sequence). Trimming took 7 bases from V and 6 from J, leaving 22 bases between them. The CDR3 extends over 16 amino acids. CDR3 in DNA: TGTGCCAGCGCCAGCTTCCGGGGTGTAGGGGCCGGGGAGCTGTTTTTT. It yields the protein CASASFRGVGAGELFF.

The chain recombines TRBV12-3 or TRBV12-4 with TRBJ2-1; no clear D. This CDR3 is 14 amino acids long. The germline V and J ends were trimmed by 3 bases and 0 bases, with 6 bases remaining between them. The CDR3 spells CASSLTISYNEQFF. The CDR3 nucleotides read TGTGCCAGCAGTTTGACGATCTCCTACAATGAGCAGTTCTTC.

V usage is TRBV19 and J usage is TRBJ2-1, with D perhaps TRBD1 (5 bases). Germline V gene sequence: CDR1 LNHDA, CDR2 SQIVND (reference sequence). V was trimmed by 1 base and J by 6 bases, leaving 16 bases between them. This CDR3 has 16 amino acids. The CDR3 protein is CASSIVAITGGNEQFF. CDR3 nucleotides: TGTGCCAGTAGTATAGTGGCTATTACAGGCGGCAATGAGCAGTTCTTC.

In the case of this clonotype: It may be a read error: a sequence one base away is much more abundant. This rearrangement joins TRBV7-9 to TRBJ2-6; D is perhaps TRBD1 (5 bases). The CDR3 runs 13 residues. Looked up from germline, CDR1 is SEHNR and CDR2 is FQNEAQ (reference sequence). The CDR3, as DNA: TGTGCCAGCAGCTTGGGTGGGGCCAACGTCCAGACTTTC. The encoded protein is CASSLGGANVQTF. The variable domain in full, with the rest retrieved from reference TRBV7-9 and TRBJ2-6, is DTGVSQNPRHKITKRGQNVTFRCDPISEHNRLYWYRQTLGQGPEFLTYFQNEAQLEKSRLLSDRFSAERPKGSFSTLEIQRTEQGDSAMYLCASSLGGANVQTFGAGSRLTVL.

The V and J genes are TRBV15 and TRBJ2-7, with a tentative D call TRBD1 (5 bases). This CDR3 has 15 amino acids. V was trimmed by 1 base and J by 2 bases, leaving 12 bases between them. Germline values: CDR1 LNHNV, CDR2 YYDKDF (reference sequence). This CDR3 reads CATSRGTDNTYEQYF. The CDR3 DNA reads as TGTGCCACCAGCAGAGGGACGGACAATACCTACGAGCAGTACTTC.

In its sample, this clonotype was seen many times. V and J are TRBV4-2 and TRBJ2-1, with 7 bases lining up with TRBD2. J lost 2 bases, V lost 4 bases, and 20 bases had no gene match. Germline V lookup: CDR1 LGHNA, CDR2 YNFKEQ. CDR3 length equals 20 residues. This chain's CDR3 is CASSPFLTGGGWAAYNEQFF. The CDR3 coding sequence is TGTGCCAGCAGCCCGTTCCTCACGGGGGGTGGTTGGGCCGCCTACAATGAGCAGTTCTTC.

The chain employs TRBV7-2 and TRBJ2-7; 8 positions agree with TRBD2. The CDR3 is made up of 15 amino acids. Trimming took 4 bases from V and 2 from J; bases not matched to a gene: 7. The germline gives CDR1 SGHTA, CDR2 FQGNSA. The chain's CDR3 is CASSSVAGRTYEQYF. The CDR3 bases are TGTGCCAGCAGCTCTGTAGCGGGGAGGACCTACGAGCAGTACTTC.

This clonotype has a count of ten or more. The V gene is TRBV12-3 or TRBV12-4, the J gene TRBJ2-5; tentatively, D is TRBD2 (6 bases). The CDR3 runs to 11 residues. The ends were cut back, 6 bases at V and 8 bases at J, with 10 bases in the middle. CDR3 coding DNA: TGTGCCAGCAGCCTGGGAGGTACCCAGTACTTC. Amino acid sequence: CASSLGGTQYF.

Note on this clonotype: The conserved closing phenylalanine or tryptophan is absent in this CDR3, likely reflecting a read error. The chain couples TRBV20-1 to TRBJ2-1; perhaps TRBD2 as D (5 bases). Trimming removed 0 bases from V and 6 bases from J, with 18 bases in between. CDR3 length equals 16 residues. Germline assignment: CDR1 DFQATT and CDR2 SNEGSKA (reference sequence). The CDR3 sequence: CSARDRTRESLNEQFL. CDR3 nucleotide sequence: TGCAGTGCTAGAGATAGGACGAGGGAGTCCCTCAATGAGCAGTTCCTC.

On this clonotype itself: The junction and the germline gene differ at one end; a read error may be behind it. V is TRBV20-1 and J is TRBJ2-3; the match to TRBD2 covers 10 bases. The germline CDR1 and CDR2 sequences are DFQATT and SNEGSKA (reference sequence). This CDR3 has 18 amino acids. Written as DNA, the CDR3 is TGCTGTGCTAGAGATCAAGGGAGTGAGCGGGAGGGAACAGATACGCAGTATTTT. Translated: CCARDQGSEREGTDTQYF.

This clonotype was detected a few times. The CDR3 nucleotides are TGTGCCAGCAGTATTGGGACGCAGCTTTACAATGAGCAGTTCTTC. This sequence encodes CASSIGTQLYNEQFF. The chain employs TRBV6-1 and TRBJ2-1; perhaps D is TRBD1 or TRBD2 (5 bases each). The germline gives CDR1 MNHNS, CDR2 SASEGT. The CDR3 length is 15 residues. Trimming cost V 5 bases and J 4 bases, with 15 bases left between them.